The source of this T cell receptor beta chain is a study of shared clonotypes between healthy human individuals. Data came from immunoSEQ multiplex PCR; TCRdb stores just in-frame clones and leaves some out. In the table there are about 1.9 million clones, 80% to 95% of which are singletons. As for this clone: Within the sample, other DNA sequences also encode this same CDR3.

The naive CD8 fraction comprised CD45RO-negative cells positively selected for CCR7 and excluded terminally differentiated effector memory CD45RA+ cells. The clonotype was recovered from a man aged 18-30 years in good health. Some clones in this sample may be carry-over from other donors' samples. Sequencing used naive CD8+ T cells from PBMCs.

The CDR3 region is CASSQALAGSYEQYF. The CDR3 nucleotides read TGCGCCAGCAGCCAGGCACTAGCGGGATCCTACGAGCAGTACTTC. The V and J genes are TRBV4-1 and TRBJ2-7, with 10 bases matching TRBD2. Germline-derived CDR1 and CDR2 are MGHRA and YSYEKL. The CDR3 is 15 residues long. Trimming took 3 bases from V and 1 from J; bases not matched to a gene: 3.